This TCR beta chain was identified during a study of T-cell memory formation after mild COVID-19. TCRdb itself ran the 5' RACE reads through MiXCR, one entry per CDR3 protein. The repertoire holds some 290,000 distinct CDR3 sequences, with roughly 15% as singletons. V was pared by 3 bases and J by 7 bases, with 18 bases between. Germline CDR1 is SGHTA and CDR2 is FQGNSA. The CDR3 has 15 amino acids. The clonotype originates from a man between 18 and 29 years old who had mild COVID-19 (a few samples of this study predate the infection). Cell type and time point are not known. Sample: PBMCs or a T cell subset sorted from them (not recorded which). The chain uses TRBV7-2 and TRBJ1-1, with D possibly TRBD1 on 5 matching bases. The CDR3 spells CASSFRGAGIGEAFF. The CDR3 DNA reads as TGTGCCAGCAGCTTTCGCGGGGCGGGGATCGGTGAAGCTTTCTTT. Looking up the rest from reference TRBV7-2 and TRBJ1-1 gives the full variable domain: GAGVSQSPSNKVTEKGKDVELRCDPISGHTALYWYRQSLGQGLEFLIYFQGNSAPDKSGLPSDRFSAERTGGSVSTLTIQRTQQEDSAVYLCASSFRGAGIGEAFFGQGTRLTVV.